This T cell receptor beta chain is from a study of cytomegalovirus exposure and HLA in healthy donors. This CDR3 is 11 amino acids long. Germline values: CDR1 GTSNPN, CDR2 SVGIG (reference sequence). The germline V and J ends were trimmed by 4 bases and 7 bases, with 5 bases remaining between them. Primers for the PCR totalled 60 Vbeta and 13 Jbeta. Produced via immunoSEQ multiplex PCR; TCRdb's table is partial and in-frame only. The sample has about 130,000 clones, more than 75% seen once; the top ten hold around 2.2%. For this clone: What it recognizes is unknown.

General observations from the study: On later analysis, the bulk of CMV-associated TCR beta chains appeared to be HLA-restricted.

The sequenced sample was PBMCs. The receptor was derived from a man aged 25-45 years in good health and CMV-seronegative. J is TRBJ1-6 and V is TRBV30; D is undetermined. This CDR3 is CAWNRNSPLHF. CDR3 bases: TGTGCCTGGAACCGGAATTCACCCCTCCACTTT. Full variable domain (remainder filled in from reference TRBV30 and TRBJ1-6): SQTIHQWPATLVQPVGSPLSLECTVEGTSNPNLYWYRQAAGRGLQLLFYSVGIGQISSEVPQNLSASRPQDRQFILSSKKLLLSDSGFYLCAWNRNSPLHFGNGTRLTVT.